The present T cell receptor (beta chain) was sequenced within a study of regulatory T cells in long-lasting Graves disease (dated by TCRdb to about 2021). Background for the entire study: Antithyroid drugs had been taken for less than 3 months by newly diagnosed Graves' disease patients. Peripheral blood TCR sequencing and RNA sequencing compared persistent Graves' disease patients with newly diagnosed Graves' disease patients. The study was conducted in China and was registered as a clinical trial. TCR sequencing covered around 13 persistent and approximately 20 newly diagnosed Graves' disease patients, 33 samples in total. The paper's findings and limits, for the study overall: Persistent disease showed preferential use of TRBV28, TRBJ1-2 and TRBJ2-5, whereas newly diagnosed disease favored TRBV20-1 and TRBJ2-1. Peripheral blood alone was examined, since thyroid tissue, which constituted the primary lesion, could not be accessed. As a limitation, the authors acknowledged that the small sample size may reduce accuracy. Sequencing and analysis were restricted to the TCR beta chain. Compared with newly diagnosed patients, persistent Graves' disease patients had lower TCR Shannon entropy and fewer highly expanded clones, which suggests clonal expansion. Persistent patients shared more public clonotypes among themselves (approximately 2,500) than newly diagnosed patients did (roughly 920).

Library generation was performed with multiplex PCR. Sequencing was carried out with an Illumina HiSeq 4000. TCR beta libraries were built with iRepertoire HTBI primers and Arm-PCR amplification of CDR3 regions. Before sequencing, the PCR products underwent gel purification. Per the original workflow: A total of 62 TRBV and 14 TRBJ segments were identified across samples and were used for gene usage analysis of CDR3 amino acid clonotypes. Filtered high-quality paired reads were merged into contigs using COPE and FqMerger. BLAST was used to align contigs to IMGT TRBV, TRBD and TRBJ reference genes, with CDR3 defined following IMGT. Any clonotype with a frequency above 0.1% was counted as a highly expanded clone. Shannon entropy served as the measure of repertoire diversity, while the Gini coefficient captured V-J evenness. Clonotypes shared by more than one individual were considered public. TCRdb trimmed the raw reads at Q25, called clones with MiXCR and kept productive beta chains. Each entry merges the rows of one CDR3 protein and shows their most common DNA and genes. TCRdb's processing, not the authors', yielded these V and J calls. For this sample the table gives about 320,000 distinct CDR3 sequences, of which about 18% were detected only once. Roughly 35% of the sample belongs to the ten largest clones.

Taken from the germline V gene, the CDR1 and CDR2 loops are SGHRS and YFSETQ. From cysteine to phenylalanine, the CDR3 is 15 amino acids long. Of the read, only the CDR3 DNA is kept; its 45 bases are in frame from base 1. This clonotype has ten or more counts. The antigen it recognizes is unknown. At one end, the junction sequence differs from germline, possibly due to a read error. Reading the label with the study, this specimen's time point is: newly diagnosed GD, antithyroid drugs for less than 3 months. RNA was extracted from PBMCs in TRIzol for both TCR sequencing and RNA sequencing. The diagnosis of Graves' disease was made according to American Thyroid Association guidelines. Patients for the study were recruited at an endocrinology department in Xi'an, China. Each patient gave around 9.2 milliliters of peripheral blood, collected in an EDTA anticoagulant tube. Ficoll Paque Plus density gradient separation was used to isolate PBMCs, and no additional T cell sorting was done. RNA quality was checked with an Agilent 2100 Bioanalyzer and agarose gel, and concentration with a NanoDrop 2000.

The TCR comes from a female donor with Graves disease. This sample comprised peripheral blood mononuclear cells (PBMCs), obtained at new diagnosis, from a patient treated with antithyroid drugs. Recombination linked TRBV5-1 to TRBJ1-1; the D segment could be TRBD1, given 5 matching bases. The CDR3 region has the sequence CASSPVDSMNTEAFF. The nucleotide sequence is given as TGTGCCAGCAGCCCCGTCGACAGCATGAACACTGAAGCTTTCTTT.